This T cell receptor beta chain was recovered during a study of blood T cell repertoires in COVID-19. Sequenced by immunoSEQ multiplex PCR; TCRdb stores in-frame clones only, minus some. The sample yields 99,000 or so clones, around 84% seen once. From germline, CDR1 is SGHRS and CDR2 YFSETQ. This CDR3 has 11 amino acids. Trimming shortened V by 2 bases and J by 5 bases, and 4 bases separated the two germline ends. The specimen was peripheral blood. The sequence was obtained from a man aged 70-80 years with active or convalescent COVID-19. V gene TRBV5-1 combines with J gene TRBJ2-5; the D is unclear. In nucleotides, the CDR3 is TGCGCCAGCAGCTTTCTGGAGACCCAGTACTTC. As protein: CASSFLETQYF.